Each of the 18 T cell receptor beta chains below was sequenced from the same sample in a study of T-cell memory formation after mild COVID-19. A single record per CDR3 protein comes from TCRdb applying MiXCR to the 5' RACE reads. The data contain approximately 490,000 distinct CDR3 sequences, roughly 22% of them singletons. The sample consisted of PBMCs or a T cell subset sorted from them (not recorded which). The receptor source for this set is an adult woman who had mild COVID-19 (a few samples of this study predate the infection). Cell type and time point are not known.

In its sample, this clonotype was seen a few times. The V gene is TRBV2, the J gene TRBJ2-7; D is possibly TRBD2 (5 bases). The CDR3 has 16 residues. The V end was cut by 8 bases, the J end by 7 bases, with 27 bases between. CDR1 is SNHLY, CDR2 FYNNEI, per germline. The CDR3 DNA is TGTGCCAGCGTATCTGATGCGGGTGTTCTAACCGAAGAGCAGTACTTC. It translates to CASVSDAGVLTEEQYF.

V and J are TRBV27 and TRBJ2-2; D unresolved. CDR3 length: 14 residues. CDR1 and CDR2 (germline): MNHEY, SMNVEV (reference sequence). V was trimmed by 2 bases and J by 6 bases, leaving 10 bases between them. The CDR3 sequence: CASSLAGYPGELFF. The DNA of the CDR3 is TGTGCCAGCAGTTTAGCCGGATATCCCGGGGAGCTGTTTTTT.

V usage is TRBV4-1 and J usage is TRBJ1-2; D is possibly TRBD1 (5 bases). CDR3 length equals 15 residues. Trimming took 4 bases from V and 0 from J, leaving 12 bases between them. Per the germline V gene, CDR1 is MGHRA and CDR2 is YSYEKL. The CDR3, as DNA: TGCGCCAGCAGCCCCCAGGGCCTACCTAACTATGGCTACACCTTC. Translating it yields CASSPQGLPNYGYTF.

The V call is TRBV20-1, the J call TRBJ2-1, with TRBD2 matching over 10 bases. CDR3 length: 15 amino acids. The germline V gene encodes CDR1 DFQATT and CDR2 SNEGSKA (reference sequence). The ends lost 5 bases at V and 5 bases at J; junction bases unmatched: 9. CDR3 nucleotides: TGCAGTGCTCGGAACCTAGCGGGGGACCACAATGAGCAGTTCTTC. It encodes CSARNLAGDHNEQFF.

V gene TRBV5-6 combines with J gene TRBJ1-1; TRBD1 aligns across 7 bases. The length of the CDR3 is 13 residues. CDR1 is SGHDT, CDR2 YYEEEE, per germline. J was trimmed by 11 bases and V by 2 bases; bases with no gene match: 9. As DNA, the CDR3 is TGTGCCAGCAGCTTCCAAGAGGGGGCAAGGGCTTTCTTT. Translation gives CASSFQEGARAFF.

This clonotype was detected ten times or more. The chain combines TRBV18 with TRBJ2-1; D uncertain. The CDR3 consists of 13 residues. CDR1 is KGHSH and CDR2 is LQKENI in the germline V gene. The germline V and J ends were trimmed by 1 base and 3 bases, with 4 bases remaining between them. CDR3 sequence reads: CASSPQSYNEQFF. CDR3 nucleotides: TGTGCCAGCTCACCACAGAGCTACAATGAGCAGTTCTTC. Together with reference TRBV18 and TRBJ2-1, the CDR3 gives the full variable domain: NAGVMQNPRHLVRRRGQEARLRCSPMKGHSHVYWYRQLPEEGLKFMVYLQKENIIDESGMPKERFSAEFPKEGPSILRIQQVVRGDSAAYFCASSPQSYNEQFFGPGTRLTVL.

The chain joins TRBV12-3 or TRBV12-4 to TRBJ2-2; D gene unclear. Trimming removed 5 bases at V and 6 bases at J, with 10 bases between. This CDR3 is built from 13 residues. CDR3 residues: CASSVNPAGELFF. The CDR3 region has the DNA TGTGCCAGCAGTGTTAACCCGGCCGGGGAGCTGTTTTTT.

The table lists this clonotype with a few counts. The chain uses TRBV6-4 and TRBJ2-6, with 11 bases fitting TRBD1. The germline gives CDR1 MRHNA, CDR2 SNTAGT. The CDR3 extends over 18 amino acids. With V trimmed by 5 bases and J by 0 bases, 6 bases remained unmatched. The CDR3 spells CASSSGTGGFSGANVLTF. The DNA of the CDR3 is TGTGCCAGCAGTTCCGGGACAGGGGGTTTCTCTGGGGCCAACGTCCTGACTTTC.

In this sample, this clonotype turned up a few times. This chain joins TRBV6-1 and TRBJ1-3, with D unclear. Germline V gene lookup returns CDR1 MNHNS and CDR2 SASEGT. The CDR3 sequence is 15 residues long. V lost 1 base and J 0 bases, leaving 7 bases between the germline ends. CDR3 DNA sequence: TGTGCCAGCAGTGAAGGGCAGCACTCTGGAAACACCATATATTTT. Protein sequence: CASSEGQHSGNTIYF.

The gene calls are TRBV11-3 and TRBJ2-1; 13 bases match TRBD2. The germline V gene encodes CDR1 SGHNT and CDR2 YENEEA. The CDR3 consists of 22 residues. The V segment lost 3 bases and the J segment 5 bases; nucleotides outside the gene matches: 22. CDR3 in DNA: TGTGCCAGCAGCTTGCAAAAACCGGGACTAGCGGGAATTGTACGAGGGCACAATGAGCAGTTCTTC. Its translation: CASSLQKPGLAGIVRGHNEQFF.

This clonotype was seen a handful of times. DNA for the CDR3: TGTGCCAGCAGCCAAATTGCAGGAGATTTGAACACTGAAGCTTTCTTT. Residues: CASSQIAGDLNTEAFF. The rearrangement uses TRBV2 and TRBJ1-1, with unresolved D. Trimming stripped 6 bases from V and 0 bases from J, with 17 bases between. This CDR3 comprises 16 residues. Germline assignment: CDR1 SNHLY and CDR2 FYNNEI.

This clonotype was counted many times. The chain is built from TRBV19 and TRBJ1-2; D uncertain. There are 13 residues in the CDR3. The V end was cut by 1 base, the J end by 2 bases, with 5 bases between. Germline V gene lookup returns CDR1 LNHDA and CDR2 SQIVND (reference sequence). CDR3 in DNA: TGTGCCAGTAGTATAGGCAGAAACTATGGCTACACCTTC. It yields the protein CASSIGRNYGYTF.

The chain couples TRBV12-3 or TRBV12-4 to TRBJ2-3; 8 bases are a match to TRBD2. The V and J ends lost 4 bases and 1 base, in that order; junction bases with no gene match: 7. This CDR3 contains 16 residues. The CDR3 DNA sequence: TGTGCCAGCAGTTATAGTAGCGGGATGGGCACAGATACGCAGTATTTT. Its translation: CASSYSSGMGTDTQYF.

This clonotype was seen only a few times. CDR3 sequence (DNA): TGTGCCAGCTCACGAGAACAGGGGAAGGGAAACATTCAGTACTTC. Translation: CASSREQGKGNIQYF. The chain employs TRBV18 and TRBJ2-4, with 7 bases lining up with TRBD1. This CDR3 comprises 15 residues. The junction had 9 bases not matched to a gene; V was cut back by 4 bases and J by 6 bases. The germline gives CDR1 KGHSH, CDR2 LQKENI.

This clonotype has a handful of counts. The J gene is TRBJ1-5, the V gene TRBV6-5; the D is unclear. This CDR3 is built from 16 residues. Germline values: CDR1 MNHEY, CDR2 SVGAGI. V lost 0 bases and J lost 0, with 9 bases in between. The CDR3 loop is CASSYSGSASNQPQHF. The CDR3 coding sequence is TGTGCCAGCAGTTACTCGGGGAGCGCTAGCAATCAGCCCCAGCATTTT.

This chain links TRBV6-5 with TRBJ2-3; possible D gene TRBD1, 5 bases. V lost 5 bases and J 4 bases, leaving 13 bases between the germline ends. The CDR3 length is 14 residues. Germline CDR1 is MNHEY and CDR2 is SVGAGI. CDR3 in DNA: TGTGCCAGCAGTCCACCTGCAGGGCCAGATACGCAGTATTTT. This codes for CASSPPAGPDTQYF.

This chain connects TRBV20-1 to TRBJ2-1; a possible D gene is TRBD2 (5 bases). The germline V and J ends were trimmed by 5 bases and 10 bases, with 12 bases remaining between them. CDR1 and CDR2 from the germline V gene are DFQATT and SNEGSKA (reference sequence). The CDR3 totals 11 residues. The DNA for the CDR3 is TGCAGTGCTCTAGACTACCCCGAGCAGTTCTTC. This translates into CSALDYPEQFF.

The chain couples TRBV29-1 to TRBJ1-1; D is ambiguous. The CDR3 length is 12 residues. Per the germline V gene, CDR1 is SQVTM and CDR2 is ANQGSEA. Trimming cost V 4 bases and J 0 bases, with 6 bases left between them. The CDR3 is CSVAPLNTEAFF. CDR3 DNA: TGCAGCGTTGCTCCGCTGAACACTGAAGCTTTCTTT.